The rows below give T cell receptor beta chains drawn from one sample of a study of T-cell reconstitution after alpha-beta-depleted transplantation in children. TCRdb reprocessed the PCR reads with MiXCR, giving one entry per CDR3 protein. The data hold some 440,000 distinct CDR3 sequences, with roughly 15% observed a single time. The source material was PBMCs, mostly from graft donor cells, sampled 360 days after TCRalphabeta/CD19-depleted stem cell transplant. The receptors stem from a boy younger than two who had a stem cell transplant for Wiskott-Aldrich syndrome, so the T cells may come from the graft donor. Both conserved end residues are part of each CDR3. A D gene is named only where the DNA matches it firmly. Not all rows give a size; the values are once, few, many and, for expanded clones, a class.

V gene: TRBV5-1; J gene: TRBJ2-3; D gene: TRBD2; clone size: few; CDR3 DNA: TGCGCCAGCAGTGAGAGCGGGGGGGCATCAGATACGCAGTATTTT; CDR3 protein: CASSESGGASDTQYF
V gene: TRBV11-1; J gene: TRBJ2-1; D gene: TRBD2; clone size: NA; CDR3 DNA: TGTGCCAGCAGCCCGGGACTAGCGGGAGCGATCCGCTACAATGAGCAGTTCTTC; CDR3 protein: CASSPGLAGAIRYNEQFF
V gene: TRBV7-9; J gene: TRBJ2-1; D gene: TRBD1; clone size: NA; CDR3 DNA: TGTGCCAGCAGCTTGACAGGGAACACCTACAATGAGCAGTTCTTC; CDR3 protein: CASSLTGNTYNEQFF
V gene: TRBV5-5; J gene: TRBJ2-7; D gene: TRBD2; clone size: many; CDR3 DNA: TGTGCCAGCAGCTTGGGGGCTAGCGGATCCTACGAGCAGTACTTC; CDR3 protein: CASSLGASGSYEQYF
V gene: TRBV20-1; J gene: TRBJ2-7; D gene: NA; clone size: NA; CDR3 DNA: TGCAGTGCTAGGGAGGGTAACGAGCAGTACTTC; CDR3 protein: CSAREGNEQYF
V gene: TRBV5-1; J gene: TRBJ1-3; D gene: NA; clone size: NA; CDR3 DNA: TGCGCCAGCAGGGCTCTGGGCTCTGGAAACACCATATATTTT; CDR3 protein: CASRALGSGNTIYF
V gene: TRBV5-1; J gene: TRBJ2-3; D gene: NA; clone size: many; CDR3 DNA: TGCGCCAGCACCTACTGGTTGGGCCCCCCACATACGCAGTATTTT; CDR3 protein: CASTYWLGPPHTQYF
V gene: TRBV20-1; J gene: TRBJ1-2; D gene: NA; clone size: NA; CDR3 DNA: TGCAGTGCGGGGGTGACTAACTATGGCTACACCTTC; CDR3 protein: CSAGVTNYGYTF
V gene: TRBV7-9; J gene: TRBJ2-7; D gene: NA; clone size: NA; CDR3 DNA: TGTGCCAGCAGCTATACATCCAAGGGGTTCCAGTCCTACGAGCAGTACTTC; CDR3 protein: CASSYTSKGFQSYEQYF
V gene: TRBV25-1; J gene: TRBJ1-1; D gene: TRBD1; clone size: few; CDR3 DNA: TGTGCCAGCAGTGCCCTGGGACAGGGGGACAACACTGAAGCTTTCTTT; CDR3 protein: CASSALGQGDNTEAFF